The present T cell receptor (beta chain) was sequenced within a study of blood T cells in healthy people across ages. The CDR3 runs 14 residues. CDR1 is SGHRS, CDR2 YFSETQ, per germline. V was clipped by 3 bases and J by 5 bases; unmatched bases: 5. Combining a sample-barcoded 5' primer with a J-beta primer mix, a second PCR ran for roughly 6 to 11 cycles. TCRdb independently ran MiXCR on the 5' RACE reads; one entry per CDR3 protein. The sample holds about 800,000 distinct CDR3 sequences, 20% to 30% seen once. To note about this clonotype: The antigen remains undetermined.

General observations from the study: It was held that diversity estimates obtained from one million T cells represented underestimates.

Total RNA was extracted at no less than 6 micrograms per sample. These data also featured in a second study, about T cells of mothers and their children. That report notes: Both sample barcodes and 2-4 random nucleotides came from the M1S primer of the second PCR.

The rearrangement uses TRBV5-1 and TRBJ2-7, with TRBD1 identical over 10 bases. This clonotype originated in a boy younger than 18 in good health. Sequences were obtained from blood. Here the CDR3 reads CASSYRDRGHEQYF. For the CDR3, the DNA is TGCGCCAGCAGCTACCGGGACAGGGGCCACGAGCAGTACTTC.